A selection of T cell receptor beta chains follows, all from one sample in a study of blood T cell repertoires in COVID-19. Method: immunoSEQ multiplex PCR; TCRdb's copy keeps in-frame clones and lacks some. The sample lists around 160,000 clones, roughly 84% occurring once. The specimen sequenced was PBMCs or T cells enriched from blood (not recorded which). Source of these receptors: a woman aged 45-65 years who had been exposed to COVID-19. Both conserved end residues are part of each CDR3. Fields, in order: CDR3 DNA, CDR3 protein, J gene, D gene, V gene, clone size. The D gene is left open where the match is weak. Not every row has a clone size; where given, it reads once, few, many or a size class.

DNA: TGTGCCAGCACCGGGGATGAAAGGGAGCAGTATTTT
CDR3: CASTGDEREQYF
J: TRBJ2-3
D: NA
V: TRBV5-5
size: NA

DNA: TGCGCCAGCAGTGAGGCAGGGGCTGGCTACACCTTC
CDR3: CASSEAGAGYTF
J: TRBJ1-2
D: NA
V: TRBV10-2
size: few

DNA: TGTGCCAGCAGCGTAGTCCCGGGACAGGGGGACTCTGAGCAGTACTTC
CDR3: CASSVVPGQGDSEQYF
J: TRBJ2-7
D: TRBD1
V: TRBV9
size: NA

DNA: TGTGCCAGCCCGCGCGGGGAGGGGACTGAAGCTTTCTTT
CDR3: CASPRGEGTEAFF
J: TRBJ1-1
D: NA
V: TRBV18
size: NA

DNA: TGTGCCAGCAGCCCCCCCGGTCCGGGCTACACCTTC
CDR3: CASSPPGPGYTF
J: TRBJ1-2
D: NA
V: TRBV7-8
size: NA

DNA: TGTGCCATCAGGGGGGCAGGGACCGTTAGGAATGAGCAGTTCTTC
CDR3: CAIRGAGTVRNEQFF
J: TRBJ2-1
D: NA
V: TRBV10-3
size: NA

DNA: TGTGCCTGGAGTGAGGGAAGACAGGGGGCGCGCGGCACTGAAGCTTTCTTT
CDR3: CAWSEGRQGARGTEAFF
J: TRBJ1-1
D: TRBD1
V: TRBV30
size: NA

DNA: TGCGCCAGCAGCATCGACAATGAGCAGTTCTTC
CDR3: CASSIDNEQFF
J: TRBJ2-1
D: NA
V: TRBV5-1
size: NA

DNA: TGTGCCAGCAGCTTAAACTCGAAATACAATGAGCAGTTCTTC
CDR3: CASSLNSKYNEQFF
J: TRBJ2-1
D: NA
V: TRBV7-2
size: NA

DNA: TGTGCCAGCAGCAAGTGGGCCAGCAATCAGCCCCAGCATTTT
CDR3: CASSKWASNQPQHF
J: TRBJ1-5
D: NA
V: TRBV21-1
size: NA

DNA: TGTGCCAGCAGTCAGACAGCAACTAATGAAAAACTGTTTTTT
CDR3: CASSQTATNEKLFF
J: TRBJ1-4
D: NA
V: TRBV5-4
size: NA

DNA: TGTGCCAGCAGCAGGGCTGGAAACTATGGCTACACCTTC
CDR3: CASSRAGNYGYTF
J: TRBJ1-2
D: NA
V: TRBV27
size: few